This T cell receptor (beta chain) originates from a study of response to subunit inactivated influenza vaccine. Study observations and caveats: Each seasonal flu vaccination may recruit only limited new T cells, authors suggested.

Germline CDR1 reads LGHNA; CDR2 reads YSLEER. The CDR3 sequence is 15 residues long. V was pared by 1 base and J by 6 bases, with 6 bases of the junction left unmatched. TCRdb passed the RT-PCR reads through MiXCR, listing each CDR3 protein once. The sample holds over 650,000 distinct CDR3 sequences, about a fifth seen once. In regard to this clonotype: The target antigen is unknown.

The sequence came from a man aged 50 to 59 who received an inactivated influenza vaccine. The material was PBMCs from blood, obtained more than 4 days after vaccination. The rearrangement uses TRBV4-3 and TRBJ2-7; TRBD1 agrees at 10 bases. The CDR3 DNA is TGCGCCAGCAGCCAAGGAACCGGGACAGGGGTCGAGCAGTACTTC. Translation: CASSQGTGTGVEQYF.